This TCR beta chain was documented in a study of blood T cell repertoires in COVID-19. The overall study: Donors in the United States, Italy and Spain gave samples during acute or convalescent COVID-19. Nucleic acid was either cDNA or gDNA, and it came from T cells, B-cell-depleted T cells, or PBMCs.

Per the authors' pipeline: Reference gene primer amplification yielded estimated nucleated cell counts. Sequencing used immunoSEQ multiplex PCR; TCRdb keeps in-frame clones, though not all of them. The DNA gave D and trimming, while V, J and clone size come from that table. The sample lists hundreds of thousands of clones; 70% to 90% were seen once. The CDR3 is made up of 15 amino acids. V was pared by 2 bases and J by 6 bases, with 15 bases between. CDR1 and CDR2 from the germline V gene are MNHEY and SVGEGT. The TCR comes from a woman aged 18-29 years who had recovered from COVID-19. The J gene is TRBJ2-3, the V gene TRBV6-2 or TRBV6-3; D is perhaps TRBD2 (7 bases). Material for sequencing was peripheral blood. In DNA form, the CDR3 reads TGTGCCAGCAGTTACGGGCCGGAGGGGGGGGATACGCAGTATTTT. Protein product: CASSYGPEGGDTQYF.